Following are 20 T cell receptor beta chains from one sample sequenced in a study of T-cell reconstitution after alpha-beta-depleted transplantation in children. For TCRbeta, the library was prepared with unique molecular identifiers. TCRdb re-analysed the PCR reads in MiXCR, keeping a single row per CDR3 protein. In the table there are approximately 93,000 distinct CDR3 sequences, approximately 8.4% of which are singletons. Sequenced here: PBMCs from the stem cell graft donor, sampled from the stem cell graft. Source of these receptors: a human donor who donated a stem cell graft to a child with congenital amegakaryocytic thrombocytopenia.

This clonotype has at least ten counts. This chain joins TRBV20-1 and TRBJ2-5; TRBD2 matches 8 bases. The V and J ends lost 4 bases and 5 bases, in that order; junction bases with no gene match: 12. Germline V gene sequence: CDR1 DFQATT, CDR2 SNEGSKA (reference sequence). The CDR3 is made up of 15 amino acids. CDR3 amino acids: CSATANGRAVETQYF. The CDR3 DNA is TGCAGTGCTACCGCTAACGGGAGGGCCGTTGAGACCCAGTACTTC.

This clonotype was detected ten times or more. DNA for the CDR3: TGCAGTGCGGATACAGGGACGGGAACAGATACGCAGTATTTT. Residues: CSADTGTGTDTQYF. The chain employs TRBV20-1 and TRBJ2-3; TRBD1 is a possible D gene (6 bases). The germline V gene encodes CDR1 DFQATT and CDR2 SNEGSKA (reference sequence). The CDR3 covers 14 residues. V lost 6 bases and J lost 3, with 16 bases in between.

This clonotype has ten or more counts. The chain uses TRBV7-6 and TRBJ2-3, with D perhaps being TRBD1 or TRBD2 (5 bases each). CDR1 SGHVS and CDR2 FNYEAQ come from the germline V gene. There are 14 residues in the CDR3. Deletions cut 5 bases from V and 4 bases from J, with 13 bases between. The CDR3 DNA follows: TGTGCCAGCAGCCACCGTGGGACGGCAGATACGCAGTATTTT. It is translated as CASSHRGTADTQYF.

This clonotype was seen many times. The genes are TRBV12-3 or TRBV12-4 and TRBJ2-1, with unresolved D. V dropped 6 bases and J dropped 7 bases, with 19 bases sitting between them. The CDR3 has 15 amino acids. The CDR3 here is CASSFAAASRNEQFF. The CDR3, as DNA: TGTGCCAGCAGCTTTGCGGCCGCGTCCCGGAATGAGCAGTTCTTC.

This clonotype showed up many times. The V gene is TRBV20-1, the J gene TRBJ2-7; possibly TRBD1 for D (6 bases). This CDR3 spans 13 amino acids. Trimming pared 3 bases from V and 2 bases from J, leaving 11 bases between. CDR1 and CDR2 (germline): DFQATT, SNEGSKA (reference sequence). The CDR3 loop reads CSASPGQTYEQYF. The CDR3 DNA reads as TGCAGTGCTAGCCCCGGACAGACCTACGAGCAGTACTTC.

The table lists this clonotype with many counts. V gene TRBV20-1 combines with J gene TRBJ1-5, with TRBD1 identical over 10 bases. CDR3 size: 16 residues. Germline assignment: CDR1 DFQATT and CDR2 SNEGSKA (reference sequence). The trim removed 6 bases at V and 0 bases at J, leaving 8 bases unmatched. The CDR3 nucleotides read TGCAGTGCCCCCGGGACAGGGGTCTTTAGCAATCAGCCCCAGCATTTT. Its protein product is CSAPGTGVFSNQPQHF.

This clonotype was seen ten or more times. The gene calls are TRBV12-3 or TRBV12-4 and TRBJ2-2; D might be TRBD1 (6 bases). Trimming removed 4 bases at V and 7 bases at J, with 7 bases between. The CDR3 is 12 amino acids. The CDR3 loop reads CASSSGVGELFF. CDR3 nucleotides: TGTGCCAGCAGTTCAGGGGTCGGGGAGCTGTTTTTT.

J is TRBJ2-3 and V is TRBV12-3 or TRBV12-4, with D perhaps given as TRBD1 or TRBD2 (6 bases each). CDR3 length: 18 residues. Trimming cost V 11 bases and J 5 bases, with 32 bases left between them. The CDR3 loop reads CALSLTGRGRISEDTQYF. CDR3 bases: TGTGCCCTCAGCTTGACAGGTCGGGGGCGGATTAGCGAAGATACGCAGTATTTT.

This clonotype was seen many times. The chain is built from TRBV28 and TRBJ2-3; 7 positions match TRBD1. The germline V gene has CDR1 MDHEN and CDR2 SYDVKM. V dropped 6 bases and J dropped 3; count of bases not matched to a gene: 3. The CDR3 length is 13 residues. Written as DNA, the CDR3 is TGTGCCAGCAGCGACAGGGAAACAGATACGCAGTATTTT. It yields the protein CASSDRETDTQYF.

V gene TRBV7-9 combines with J gene TRBJ1-1; a possible D gene is TRBD1 (6 bases). This CDR3 comprises 15 residues. Germline V CDR1 and CDR2: SEHNR, FQNEAQ (reference sequence). Trimming took off 4 bases at V and 0 bases at J, with 12 bases between the two ends. The CDR3 DNA reads as TGTGCCAGCAGCTCCCACGGACAGATGAACACTGAAGCTTTCTTT. As protein: CASSSHGQMNTEAFF.

V and J are TRBV7-6 and TRBJ2-3; 7 nucleotides line up with TRBD2. This CDR3 contains 11 residues. V was pared by 3 bases and J by 11 bases, with 2 bases of the junction left unmatched. Germline CDR1 SGHVS, CDR2 FNYEAQ. This chain's CDR3 is CASSLGGWQYF. The CDR3 coding sequence is TGTGCCAGCAGCTTGGGGGGGTGGCAGTATTTT.

This clonotype was seen only a few times. A much larger clone lies one base from this, so it may be a read error. The chain has TRBV28 and TRBJ2-2; 8 bases agree with TRBD1. The V gene end was trimmed by 5 bases and the J gene end by 14 bases; junction bases not matched to a gene: 7. The germline CDR1 and CDR2 sequences are MDHEN and SYDVKM. The CDR3 spans 12 residues. CDR3 protein: CASSEDRVCLFF. In DNA, the CDR3 is TGTGCCAGCAGTGAGGACAGGGTTTGTCTGTTTTTT.

This clonotype was observed a handful of times. This CDR3 is CASKPTTSTDTQYF. CDR3 nucleotide sequence: TGCGCCAGCAAGCCAACAACTAGCACAGATACGCAGTATTTT. The J gene is TRBJ2-3, the V gene TRBV5-1; D gene uncertain. This CDR3 has 14 amino acids. V dropped 6 bases and J dropped 0 bases, with 11 bases sitting between them. Germline CDR1 SGHRS, CDR2 YFSETQ.

This clonotype has only one observation. CDR3 sequence: CTRSPVPLPGQGDEKLFF. The CDR3 nucleotides are TGTACCCGCAGTCCCGTCCCCCTACCGGGACAGGGGGATGAAAAACTGTTTTTT. The rearrangement uses TRBV2 and TRBJ1-4, with TRBD1 matching 11 bases. This CDR3 has 18 amino acids. Germline V gene lookup returns CDR1 SNHLY and CDR2 FYNNEI.

This clonotype was seen at least ten times. V is TRBV21-1 and J is TRBJ1-6. TRBV21-1 is a pseudogene segment. The CDR3 sequence is 18 residues long. CDR3 in DNA: TGTGCCAGCAGCAAAGCGGGGATCCTGAGCTCCTATAATTCACCCCTCCACTTT. It yields the protein CASSKAGILSSYNSPLHF.

CDR3 region: CASRSGRGGADTQYF. The CDR3 bases are TGTGCCAGCAGATCCGGGAGGGGTGGAGCAGATACGCAGTATTTT. The chain combines TRBV7-2 with TRBJ2-3; 8 nucleotides agree with TRBD2. J lost 4 bases, V lost 6 bases, and 9 bases had no gene match. This CDR3 comprises 15 residues. Germline loops: CDR1 SGHTA, CDR2 FQGNSA. Full variable domain (rest looked up from reference TRBV7-2 and TRBJ2-3): GAGVSQSPSNKVTEKGKDVELRCDPISGHTALYWYRQSLGQGLEFLIYFQGNSAPDKSGLPSDRFSAERTGGSVSTLTIQRTQQEDSAVYLCASRSGRGGADTQYFGPGTRLTVL.

The gene calls are TRBV11-2 and TRBJ2-4; unclear D gene. The CDR3 consists of 13 residues. CDR1 and CDR2 from the germline V gene are SGHAT and FQNNGV. V dropped 2 bases and J dropped 14 bases, with 16 bases sitting between them. The CDR3 reads CASSLFGGPEKYF. The CDR3 region has the DNA TGTGCCAGCAGCTTATTTGGCGGTCCCGAGAAGTACTTC.

This clonotype was detected many times. The chain uses TRBV6-5 and TRBJ1-5; D might be TRBD1 (6 bases). The CDR3 spans 18 residues. The germline V gene encodes CDR1 MNHEY and CDR2 SVGAGI. Trimming took 7 bases from V and 2 from J, leaving 24 bases between them. Here the CDR3 reads CASKGNREIGRGNQPQHF. Written as DNA, the CDR3 is TGTGCCAGCAAAGGTAACAGGGAAATTGGGAGAGGCAATCAGCCCCAGCATTTT.

This clonotype was observed at least ten times. This rearrangement joins TRBV20-1 to TRBJ1-1, with 7 bases that match TRBD1. This CDR3 has 13 amino acids. Germline lookup yields CDR1 DFQATT and CDR2 SNEGSKA (reference sequence). The V segment lost 6 bases and the J segment 0 bases; nucleotides outside the gene matches: 4. The CDR3: CSAEQGMNTEAFF. CDR3 coding DNA: TGCAGTGCAGAACAGGGGATGAACACTGAAGCTTTCTTT.

V usage is TRBV3-1 and J usage is TRBJ2-7, with a tentative D call TRBD2 (5 bases). CDR1 and CDR2 (germline): LGHDT, YNNKEL (reference sequence). Trimming took 1 base from V and 11 from J, leaving 12 bases between them. The CDR3 runs to 12 residues. The CDR3 is CASSQGELGKYF. The DNA for the CDR3 is TGTGCCAGCAGCCAAGGAGAACTAGGCAAGTACTTC.